The sequence of this T cell receptor (beta chain) was determined in a study of regulatory T cells in long-lasting Graves disease. Whole-study findings and limits: Persistent disease showed a preference for TRBV28, TRBJ1-2 and TRBJ2-5. Limited samples may have lowered accuracy.

This clonotype was observed many times. The antigen remains unidentified. Time point defined: newly diagnosed GD, antithyroid drugs for less than 3 months. Generation of the TCR library employed RNA extracted from PBMCs. CDR3-region Arm-PCR and iRepertoire HTBI primers produced the TCR beta libraries. TCRdb analysed the multiplex PCR reads with MiXCR anew, one entry per CDR3 protein. Among approximately 400,000 distinct CDR3 sequences listed, about 15% were seen once. The CDR3 spans 16 residues. V lost 3 bases, J lost 0 bases, and 6 bases stayed unmatched. CDR1 is KGHSH and CDR2 is LQKENI in the germline V gene. These data were also filed under a second study, of T cells in Graves' hyperthyroidism and ophthalmopathy. That work adds: Graves' hyperthyroidism was deemed stable given no ophthalmopathy progression within 18 months. HTBI primers were employed in a first-round RT-PCR of the TCR CDR3.

The chain is built from TRBV18 and TRBJ1-1; 8 bases match TRBD1. Material: peripheral blood mononuclear cells (PBMCs), obtained at new diagnosis, from a patient treated with antithyroid drugs. This clonotype was sampled from a woman in her thirties with Graves disease. CDR3 in DNA: TGTGCCAGCTCACCCTCAGGGGGCCTAATGAACACTGAAGCTTTCTTT. This gives the protein CASSPSGGLMNTEAFF.